A single sample is the source of the 17 T cell receptor beta chains below, sequenced in a study of blood T cell repertoires in COVID-19. Some clones are missing from TCRdb's copy, which holds only in-frame ones; the method was immunoSEQ multiplex PCR. Of some 350,000 clones listed, around 92% are singletons. Material for sequencing was peripheral blood. These TCRs come from a woman aged 25-40 years with COVID-19, enrolled during active disease.

This rearrangement joins TRBV20-1 to TRBJ2-5; 8 bases match TRBD1. This CDR3 has 13 amino acids. Germline CDR1 is DFQATT and CDR2 is SNEGSKA (reference sequence). Germline trimming cut 3 bases from V and 5 bases from J; bases unmatched to any gene: 5. CDR3 sequence (DNA): TGCAGTGCTAGTAGCAGACAGGGGGAGACCCAGTACTTC. The encoded protein is CSASSRQGETQYF.

The CDR3 sequence: CASSFTPQVNTEAFF. Written as DNA, the CDR3 is TGTGCCAGCAGCTTTACGCCCCAGGTGAACACTGAAGCTTTCTTT. The genes are TRBV5-5 and TRBJ1-1, with D uncertain. Trimming took off 2 bases at V and 0 bases at J, with 11 bases between the two ends. CDR1 is SGHKS and CDR2 is YYEKEE in the germline V gene (reference sequence). This CDR3 spans 15 amino acids.

The chain recombines TRBV10-1 with TRBJ2-5, with 9 nucleotides matching TRBD2. The germline V gene has CDR1 WNHNN and CDR2 SYGVQD (reference sequence). The CDR3 covers 15 residues. V lost 5 bases to trimming and J lost 4 bases; unmatched junction nucleotides: 8. The CDR3 sequence is CASSNSGGLLETQYF. In nucleotides, the CDR3 is TGCGCCAGCAGTAATAGCGGGGGTCTGTTAGAGACCCAGTACTTC.

The chain has TRBV28 and TRBJ2-2, with D possibly matching TRBD2 (6 bases). Germline lookup yields CDR1 MDHEN and CDR2 SYDVKM. Trimming stripped 6 bases from V and 2 bases from J, with 10 bases between. The CDR3 is 14 residues long. In DNA, the CDR3 is TGTGCCAGCAGGACTAGAGGAAACACCGGGGAGCTGTTTTTT. Amino acids: CASRTRGNTGELFF.

The chain is built from TRBV28 and TRBJ2-3; 8 nucleotides line up with TRBD2. Germline V gene lookup returns CDR1 MDHEN and CDR2 SYDVKM. The CDR3 has 16 residues. Germline trimming cut 10 bases from V and 4 bases from J; bases unmatched to any gene: 16. The CDR3 region has the DNA TGTGCCACCGGGGGGCCCGCCGGGGGGGGCGCAGATACGCAGTATTTT. Translated: CATGGPAGGGADTQYF.

The gene calls are TRBV11-3 and TRBJ2-5, with 10 bases that match TRBD2. CDR3 length: 14 amino acids. The germline gives CDR1 SGHNT, CDR2 YENEEA. V lost 5 bases, J lost 8 bases, and 8 bases stayed unmatched. This CDR3 is CASSDTSGIGTQYF. The CDR3 bases are TGTGCCAGCAGCGATACTAGCGGGATTGGAACCCAGTACTTC.

V gene TRBV7-6 combines with J gene TRBJ2-2; the D gene is possibly TRBD1 (5 bases). Trimming took off 2 bases at V and 6 bases at J, with 16 bases between the two ends. CDR3 size: 16 residues. The germline gives CDR1 SGHVS, CDR2 FNYEAQ. DNA for the CDR3: TGTGCCAGCAGCTTACAGGGTTCTAATAGTCCCGGGGAGCTGTTTTTT. The encoded protein is CASSLQGSNSPGELFF.

The chain uses TRBV9 and TRBJ2-1; 9 bases fit TRBD1. V lost 2 bases, J lost 8 bases, and 11 bases stayed unmatched. CDR1 and CDR2 (germline): SGDLS, YYNGEE. This CDR3 has 16 amino acids. The chain's CDR3 is CASSVTGGAYVDEQFF. CDR3 in DNA: TGTGCCAGCAGCGTTACAGGGGGCGCCTATGTCGATGAGCAGTTCTTC. The full variable domain, its missing parts supplied by reference TRBV9 and TRBJ2-1, is DSGVTQTPKHLITATGQRVTLRCSPRSGDLSVYWYQQSLDQGLQFLIQYYNGEERAKGNILERFSAQQFPDLHSELNLSSLELGDSALYFCASSVTGGAYVDEQFFGPGTRLTVL.

The V call is TRBV2, the J call TRBJ1-2; 8 bases are a match to TRBD1. V lost 5 bases, J lost 7 bases, and 6 bases stayed unmatched. Per germline, CDR1 SNHLY and CDR2 FYNNEI. There are 13 residues in the CDR3. The CDR3 region is CASSTGGLSGYTF. CDR3 coding DNA: TGTGCCAGCAGTACAGGGGGGCTAAGTGGCTACACCTTC.

This chain joins TRBV24-1 and TRBJ2-7, with D possibly matching TRBD1 (6 bases). CDR3 length: 16 amino acids. The V and J ends lost 9 bases and 0 bases respectively, with 20 bases between them. Germline values: CDR1 KGHDR, CDR2 SFDVKD. CDR3: CATGPLGAGSSYEQYV. DNA of the CDR3: TGTGCCACCGGACCCTTGGGGGCAGGGTCCTCCTACGAGCAGTACGTC.

V usage is TRBV10-3 and J usage is TRBJ2-1; D might be TRBD2 (6 bases). V was pared by 4 bases and J by 1 base, with 17 bases between. Germline assignment: CDR1 ENHRY and CDR2 SYGVKD. The CDR3 contains 17 residues. The CDR3 is CAISGVGEGGSYNEQFF. In DNA form, the CDR3 reads TGTGCCATCAGTGGGGTGGGGGAAGGAGGGTCCTACAATGAGCAGTTCTTC.

The chain has TRBV11-3 and TRBJ2-3; TRBD1 might be the D (6 bases). V was pared by 4 bases and J by 4 bases, with 15 bases between. This CDR3 region has 15 residues. Germline V CDR1 and CDR2: SGHNT, YENEEA. The CDR3 sequence is CASSSRGAGADTQYF. CDR3 DNA: TGTGCCAGCAGCTCAAGAGGGGCAGGGGCAGATACGCAGTATTTT.

The CDR3 DNA sequence: TGTGCCAGCTCACCGTGGGTCCGGGACAGGTTCTCCTACGAGCAGTACTTC. Its translation is CASSPWVRDRFSYEQYF. The V call is TRBV18, the J call TRBJ2-7; 8 nucleotides agree with TRBD1. The CDR3 sequence is 17 residues long. CDR1 and CDR2 from the germline V gene are KGHSH and LQKENI. With 3 bases clipped from V and 0 bases from J, the junction kept 10 bases outside the gene matches.

V is TRBV28 and J is TRBJ1-5, with TRBD1 matching 11 bases. Germline V gives CDR1 MDHEN, CDR2 SYDVKM. The junction had 8 bases not matched to a gene; V was cut back by 6 bases and J by 4 bases. CDR3 length: 16 residues. The CDR3 region has the DNA TGTGCCAGCAGCCGACAGGGACAGGGGGGGAATCAGCCCCAGCATTTT. It yields the protein CASSRQGQGGNQPQHF.

The J gene is TRBJ2-5, the V gene TRBV28, with 10 bases matching TRBD2. The CDR3 loop spans 17 amino acids. CDR1 and CDR2 (germline): MDHEN, SYDVKM. Trimming removed 6 bases from V and 3 bases from J; junction bases left unmatched: 13. The CDR3 is CASRPVVSGGFEETQYF. The CDR3, as DNA: TGTGCCAGCAGGCCCGTAGTTAGCGGGGGGTTCGAAGAGACCCAGTACTTC.

The rearrangement uses TRBV5-1 and TRBJ2-2; D is unresolved. CDR1 SGHRS and CDR2 YFSETQ come from the germline V gene. Trimming stripped 4 bases from V and 1 base from J, with 11 bases between. The CDR3 runs 15 residues. In DNA, the CDR3 is TGCGCCAGCAGCCCACCTCAGATGAACACCGGGGAGCTGTTTTTT. As protein: CASSPPQMNTGELFF.

The rearrangement uses TRBV11-2 and TRBJ2-1; 8 nucleotides line up with TRBD2. Germline V gene data show CDR1 as SGHAT and CDR2 as FQNNGV. This CDR3 spans 15 amino acids. The J segment lost 4 bases and the V segment lost 0 bases, leaving 2 bases of the junction unmatched. CDR3 sequence: CASSLDSGGYNEQFF. The CDR3 DNA sequence: TGTGCCAGCAGCTTAGACAGCGGGGGTTACAATGAGCAGTTCTTC.